A selection of T cell receptor beta chains follows, all from one sample in a study of regulatory T cells in long-lasting Graves disease. TCRdb passed the multiplex PCR reads through MiXCR, listing each CDR3 protein once. The table lists about half a million distinct CDR3 sequences, around a fifth of them singletons. The sequencing here drew on peripheral blood mononuclear cells (PBMCs), taken when the disease was refractory, from a patient treated with antithyroid drugs. The origin of the receptors is a female donor with Graves disease. Each CDR3 is given with its conserved first and last residue. D genes are given only for firm matches. Clone size is stated in some rows and not others, as once, few, many or a class when expanded.

D	V	size	J	CDR3	DNA
.	TRBV28	many	TRBJ1-2	CASSGSGDYGYTF	TGTGCCAGCAGTGGGTCCGGGGACTATGGCTACACCTTC
TRBD1	TRBV28	.	TRBJ2-2	CASRLGQGGTGELFF	TGTGCCAGCAGACTGGGACAGGGGGGGACCGGGGAGCTGTTTTTT
.	TRBV19	few	TRBJ2-1	CASSISRNNEQFF	TGTGCCAGTAGTATATCCAGGAACAATGAGCAGTTCTTC
.	TRBV11-2	.	TRBJ2-1	CASSLDRIGNEQFF	TGTGCCAGCAGCTTAGACAGAATCGGGAATGAGCAGTTCTTC
TRBD1	TRBV6-1	.	TRBJ1-2	CASSRTNTGGYGYTF	TGTGCCAGCAGCAGAACAAACACAGGGGGCTATGGCTACACCTTC
.	TRBV20-1	many	TRBJ1-1	CSASPGHAFF	TGCAGTGCTAGTCCCGGCCATGCTTTCTTT
TRBD1	TRBV6-2/TRBV6-3	.	TRBJ2-1	CASTQRGGEPGQGAANEQFF	TGTGCCAGCACCCAGCGGGGGGGGGAACCGGGACAGGGGGCAGCAAATGAGCAGTTCTTC
.	TRBV12-3/TRBV12-4	.	TRBJ1-3	CASSFEGNTIYF	TGTGCCAGCAGTTTTGAAGGAAACACCATATATTTT
.	TRBV24-1	many	TRBJ1-5	CATSEGDKAAQHF	TGTGCCACCAGTGAGGGTGACAAGGCAGCCCAGCATTTT
TRBD1	TRBV12-3/TRBV12-4	many	TRBJ1-1	CASSRTGRNTEAFF	TGTGCCAGCAGTCGGACAGGGAGAAACACTGAAGCTTTCTTT
.	TRBV30	few	TRBJ2-7	CAWSRGGHYEQYF	TGTGCCTGGAGTAGGGGGGGCCATTACGAGCAGTACTTC
TRBD1	TRBV12-3/TRBV12-4	.	TRBJ1-1	CASSVSPGTANTDAFF	TGTGCCAGCAGTGTGAGCCCCGGGACAGCCAACACTGACGCTTTCTTT
.	TRBV6-2/TRBV6-3	few	TRBJ1-3	CASSYSVPVPSGNTIYF	TGTGCCAGCAGTTACTCGGTCCCCGTCCCCTCTGGAAACACCATATATTTT
TRBD1	TRBV7-2	few	TRBJ1-6	CASSPETGNSPLHF	TGTGCCAGCAGCCCCGAGACAGGGAATTCACCCCTCCACTTT
TRBD1	TRBV20-1	many	TRBJ1-6	CSARTQGAPHNSPLHF	TGCAGTGCTAGGACTCAGGGGGCGCCGCATAATTCACCCCTCCACTTT
.	TRBV30	.	TRBJ1-1	CAWVSPGNAEAFF	TGTGCCTGGGTATCCCCAGGGAACGCTGAAGCTTTCTTT
TRBD1	TRBV19	once	TRBJ1-2	CATGGQGDRGYTF	TGTGCCACAGGAGGACAGGGGGATCGGGGCTACACCTTC
.	TRBV28	many	TRBJ1-4	CASSLPPPGEKLFF	TGTGCCAGCAGTTTGCCCCCGCCGGGTGAAAAACTGTTTTTT
TRBD1	TRBV30	few	TRBJ1-1	CAWRIDRAMNTEAFF	TGTGCCTGGAGGATAGACAGGGCGATGAACACTGAAGCTTTCTTT
TRBD1	TRBV6-1	few	TRBJ1-2	CATRGENYGYTF	TGTGCCACCAGGGGGGAAAACTATGGCTACACCTTC
.	TRBV7-2	many	TRBJ2-7	CASSLAGFGVYEQYF	TGTGCCAGCAGCTTAGCGGGGTTTGGCGTCTACGAGCAGTACTTC
.	TRBV12-3/TRBV12-4	many	TRBJ1-5	CASSSGHVNQPQHF	TGTGCCAGCAGTTCAGGACACGTCAATCAGCCCCAGCATTTT
.	TRBV3-1	.	TRBJ1-1	CASSRLGGGTEAFF	TGTGCCAGCAGCCGATTGGGGGGTGGCACTGAAGCTTTCTTT
TRBD1	TRBV7-2	many	TRBJ2-5	CASSRTGGVGQETQYF	TGTGCCAGCAGCCGGACAGGGGGCGTGGGCCAAGAGACCCAGTACTTC
TRBD2	TRBV7-2	many	TRBJ2-7	CASSFRSGREYEQYF	TGTGCCAGCAGCTTTCGGAGCGGGAGGGAGTACGAGCAGTACTTC
.	TRBV11-2	many	TRBJ1-4	CASSLGSVANEKLFF	TGTGCCAGCAGCTTAGGTTCAGTGGCTAATGAAAAACTGTTTTTT
TRBD1	TRBV20-1	many	TRBJ1-6	CSARGDSVGYNSPLHF	TGCAGTGCTAGAGGGGACAGCGTGGGATATAATTCACCCCTCCACTTT
.	TRBV20-1	.	TRBJ2-5	CSAQVGPSQETQYF	TGCAGTGCCCAGGTGGGGCCGTCGCAAGAGACCCAGTACTTC
TRBD2	TRBV28	.	TRBJ2-7	CASSTPGLAGSYEQYF	TGTGCCAGCAGTACCCCGGGACTAGCTGGCTCCTACGAGCAGTACTTC
.	TRBV6-1	many	TRBJ2-6	CASSGQSSGVLTF	TGTGCCAGCAGTGGACAGTCCTCCGGCGTCCTGACTTTC
.	TRBV12-3/TRBV12-4	many	TRBJ1-1	CASSLKDRKNTEAFF	TGTGCCAGCAGTCTTAAGGACAGAAAGAACACTGAAGCTTTCTTT
TRBD1	TRBV10-3	few	TRBJ1-1	CAITGGTGHTEAFF	TGTGCCATCACTGGGGGGACAGGGCACACTGAAGCTTTCTTT
.	TRBV2	many	TRBJ1-2	CASSEYEGGYTF	TGTGCCAGCAGTGAATATGAGGGTGGCTACACCTTC
TRBD1	TRBV24-1	.	TRBJ2-3	CATSEWTGGEYTQYF	TGTGCCACCAGTGAATGGACAGGGGGCGAATATACGCAGTATTTT
TRBD1	TRBV29-1	.	TRBJ1-1	CSVAPTGLNTEAFF	TGCAGCGTTGCCCCGACAGGGTTGAACACTGAAGCTTTCTTT
.	TRBV27	few	TRBJ1-2	CAPGPNYGYTF	TGTGCCCCGGGACCAAACTATGGCTACACCTTC
.	TRBV19	few	TRBJ2-5	CASKRGKNEETQYF	TGTGCCAGCAAAAGAGGGAAAAACGAAGAGACCCAGTACTTC
TRBD2	TRBV10-3	.	TRBJ2-3	CAINLRGEGDTQYF	TGTGCCATCAACCTCAGAGGGGAGGGAGATACGCAGTATTTT
TRBD1	TRBV28	many	TRBJ1-5	CASSIDRAYNQPQHF	TGTGCCAGCAGTATAGACAGGGCCTACAATCAGCCCCAGCATTTT
.	TRBV28	.	TRBJ2-1	CASIMTGRRDGSGRDEQFF	TGTGCCAGCATCATGACTGGGAGACGGGACGGCTCCGGGAGAGATGAGCAGTTCTTC
.	TRBV29-1	many	TRBJ2-7	CSVVGQRGDYEQYF	TGCAGCGTTGTAGGACAGCGAGGGGATTACGAGCAGTACTTC
.	TRBV29-1	few	TRBJ2-7	CSVTHSSYEQYF	TGCAGCGTTACTCATAGCAGCTACGAGCAGTACTTC
TRBD2	TRBV5-5	.	TRBJ2-3	CASSVSSTSGGGTDTQYF	TGTGCCAGCAGCGTATCCTCGACTAGCGGAGGGGGCACAGATACGCAGTATTTT
.	TRBV6-1	few	TRBJ2-5	CASSAARKETQYF	TGTGCCAGCAGTGCCGCTAGGAAAGAGACCCAGTACTTC
.	TRBV20-1	few	TRBJ2-4	CSASRGSLAKNIQYF	TGCAGTGCTAGCCGAGGGTCGCTAGCCAAAAACATTCAGTACTTC
.	TRBV6-1	.	TRBJ2-7	CASTPRRDGPYEQYF	TGTGCCAGCACCCCCCGGCGGGACGGACCCTACGAGCAGTACTTC
TRBD1	TRBV28	many	TRBJ2-7	CASSTTGGWYEQYF	TGTGCCAGCAGTACGACAGGGGGGTGGTACGAGCAGTACTTC
.	TRBV6-1	many	TRBJ2-5	CASTPSFPPGPRVF	TGTGCCAGCACCCCCTCCTTTCCTCCGGGACCGAGGGTCTTC
.	TRBV20-1	.	TRBJ2-1	CSAHNRLSSYNEQFF	TGCAGTGCTCACAACCGGTTGAGCTCCTACAATGAGCAGTTCTTC
TRBD1	TRBV19	many	TRBJ1-5	CASRGTASNQPQHF	TGTGCCAGTAGGGGGACAGCTAGCAATCAGCCCCAGCATTTT
TRBD2	TRBV7-8	many	TRBJ2-2	CASSPARGAGGTGELFF	TGTGCCAGCAGCCCAGCCAGGGGAGCGGGAGGCACCGGGGAGCTGTTTTTT
.	TRBV5-1	many	TRBJ2-2	CASRLMNTGELFF	TGCGCCAGCAGATTAATGAACACCGGGGAGCTGTTTTTT
TRBD2	TRBV11-3	few	TRBJ2-2	CASSLDLPLAGGPHTGELFF	TGTGCCAGCAGCTTAGACCTACCGTTAGCGGGAGGGCCTCACACCGGGGAGCTGTTTTTT